These T cell receptor beta chains were read from a single sample in a study of blood T cell repertoires in COVID-19. Sequenced by immunoSEQ multiplex PCR; TCRdb stores in-frame clones only, minus some. This sample has about 380,000 clones, with about four fifths found just once. The sample taken for sequencing was peripheral blood. These receptors originate from a human donor with acute or convalescent COVID-19. The donor label of this sample is uncertain. Each CDR3 is given with its conserved first and last residue. The D gene is left open where the match is weak. Expanded clones get a size class; other rows say once, few or many, or leave the size out.

>TRBV5-1|TRBD1|TRBJ1-4|NA
TGCGCCAGCAGCTTGGCGGACAGGGGTGAAAAACTGTTTTTT
CASSLADRGEKLFF
>TRBV21-1|NA|TRBJ2-5|NA
TGTGCCAGCAAAAGGGGACAGAGAGGCAAGACCCAGTACTTC
CASKRGQRGKTQYF
>TRBV9|TRBD1|TRBJ2-2|NA
TGTGCCAGCAGCGAACACTCGGGCAGGGGGCCCACCGGGGAGCTGTTTTTT
CASSEHSGRGPTGELFF
>TRBV11-2|NA|TRBJ1-2|NA
TGTGCCAGCAGCTTAGATAGAAGGACTTCTGATGGCTACACCTTC
CASSLDRRTSDGYTF
>TRBV18|NA|TRBJ2-3|NA
TGTGCCAGCTCGCCTATCAGGGTGGGCACAGATACGCAGTATTTT
CASSPIRVGTDTQYF
>TRBV6-5|TRBD2|TRBJ2-3|NA
TGTGCCAGCAGCCTAGCGGGGGACACAGATACGCAGTATTTT
CASSLAGDTDTQYF
>TRBV2|TRBD1|TRBJ1-5|NA
TGTGCCAGCAGCCAGACAGGGGGCAGGTGGCCCCAGCATTTT
CASSQTGGRWPQHF
>TRBV25-1|TRBD1|TRBJ2-5|NA
TGTGCCAGCAGCCGAGTGGGGACAGGGGGAGAGACCCAGTACTTC
CASSRVGTGGETQYF
>TRBV6-5|NA|TRBJ1-5|few
TGTGCCACTCGCGGGGCCGCAAATCAGCCCCAGCATTTT
CATRGAANQPQHF
>TRBV18|NA|TRBJ1-1|few
TGTGCCAGCTCACCTAGCAGGGACTCAGGGACTGAAGCTTTCTTT
CASSPSRDSGTEAFF
>TRBV20-1|TRBD2|TRBJ2-7|NA
TGCAGTGCTAGTACCGGGACTAGCGGGACTTACGAGCAGTACTTC
CSASTGTSGTYEQYF
>TRBV21-1|NA|TRBJ1-6|NA
TGTGCCAGCAGCAAAGCCCGCCGGGACAGGGGCTATAATTCACCCCTCCACTTT
CASSKARRDRGYNSPLHF
>TRBV28|TRBD1|TRBJ1-1|NA
TGTGCCAGCGGGTGGGGCAGGGGGCGTTCTACTGAAGCTTTCTTT
CASGWGRGRSTEAFF
>TRBV6-5|TRBD1|TRBJ1-2|few
TGTGCCAGCACATTTGGTAGGACAGGGGTGAATGGCTACACCTTC
CASTFGRTGVNGYTF
>TRBV19|TRBD1|TRBJ2-1|NA
TGTGCCAGTACCCCTAAGGGGGCGAGCTCCTACAATGAGCAGTTCTTC
CASTPKGASSYNEQFF
>TRBV5-1|NA|TRBJ2-5|NA
TGCGCCAGCAGCTTGGCAGGGATGGGAGAGACCCAGTACTTC
CASSLAGMGETQYF
>TRBV19|NA|TRBJ1-5|NA
TGTGCCAGTACTTCCACGGGGGGCAATCAGCCCCAGCATTTT
CASTSTGGNQPQHF
>TRBV18|NA|TRBJ2-7|NA
TGTGCCAGCTTTAACAGGGAGGGCGAGCAGTACTTC
CASFNREGEQYF
>TRBV7-6|NA|TRBJ1-4|NA
TGTGCCAGCAGCCCCACGGGGGGATTCAATGAAAAACTGTTTTTT
CASSPTGGFNEKLFF
>TRBV28|NA|TRBJ1-5|NA
TGTGCCAGCAGCTGGGTCGGGGAGCCCCAGCATTTT
CASSWVGEPQHF
>TRBV2|TRBD2|TRBJ2-3|once
TGTGCCAGCAGTCCGGGACTAGCAAGGGATACGCAGTATTTT
CASSPGLARDTQYF
>TRBV7-6|NA|TRBJ1-5|NA
TGTGCCAGCAGCTTGTTCCCGGGTAGCAATCAGCCCCAGCATTTT
CASSLFPGSNQPQHF
>TRBV18|NA|TRBJ1-4|NA
TGTGCCAGCTCACCAGTTTTCGGCGGGCCAACTAATGAAAAACTGTTTTTT
CASSPVFGGPTNEKLFF
>TRBV7-2|NA|TRBJ2-1|NA
TGTGCCAGCACTCCCCGCCGTAGCTCCTACAATGAGCAGTTCTTC
CASTPRRSSYNEQFF
>TRBV6-4|NA|TRBJ1-1|NA
TGTGCCAGCAGTGCAGACAGGAACACTGAAGCTTTCTTT
CASSADRNTEAFF
>TRBV5-1|NA|TRBJ2-1|NA
TGCGCCAGCAGCTTGACAGGGCCCAACCCCTACAATGAGCAGTTCTTC
CASSLTGPNPYNEQFF
>TRBV11-2|TRBD1|TRBJ1-5|NA
TGTGCCAGCAGCCCCCGGACAGGGGATCAGCCCCAGCATTTT
CASSPRTGDQPQHF
>TRBV19|TRBD2|TRBJ2-7|NA
TGTGCCACCGAATCCCGCGCCGGCGGGAGGAACGAGCAGTACTTC
CATESRAGGRNEQYF
>TRBV7-9|NA|TRBJ1-4|once
TGTGCCAGTTACGGTAGTGAAAAACTGTTTTTT
CASYGSEKLFF
>TRBV19|TRBD2|TRBJ2-1|NA
TGTGCCAGTAGTATGCGGGGGGGACTAGCGGGAGGGAGAATTCGAAATGAGCAGTTCTTC
CASSMRGGLAGGRIRNEQFF
>TRBV5-1|TRBD1|TRBJ2-2|NA
TGCGCCAGCAGCTACTGGGACAGATCCACCGGGGAGCTGTTTTTT
CASSYWDRSTGELFF
>TRBV19|TRBD1|TRBJ2-5|NA
TGTGCCAGTAGCCGGGACAGGGGTGAGACCCAGTACTTC
CASSRDRGETQYF
>TRBV6-1|NA|TRBJ1-1|NA
TGTGCCAGCAGAATTAGAGCAGGTCGCGACACTGAAGCTTTCTTT
CASRIRAGRDTEAFF
>TRBV5-8|NA|TRBJ1-4|once
TGTGCCAGCAGCTTCGAGGGTGTTACTAATGAAAAACTGTTTTTT
CASSFEGVTNEKLFF
>TRBV10-3|TRBD2|TRBJ2-7|NA
TGTGCCATCAGTGAGGGAACGGGAGGGTCCTACGAGCAGTACTTC
CAISEGTGGSYEQYF
>TRBV3-1/TRBV3-2|TRBD1|TRBJ2-1|NA
TGTGCCAGCAGCCCTCGCCAGATTGGGACAGGGATCGCTGAGCAGTTCTTC
CASSPRQIGTGIAEQFF
>TRBV4-2|NA|TRBJ1-4|NA
TGTGCCAGCAGCCAAGTGACGGGAAAGGTTTATGAAAAACTGTTTTTT
CASSQVTGKVYEKLFF
>TRBV19|NA|TRBJ2-5|NA
TGTGCCAGTAGGAACCCTGGGAGGACCCAGTACTTC
CASRNPGRTQYF
>TRBV18|NA|TRBJ1-4|NA
TGTGCCAGCTCACCGGACAGAAAGGGCGAAAAACTGTTTTTT
CASSPDRKGEKLFF
>TRBV5-1|TRBD1|TRBJ2-2|NA
TGCGCCAGCAGCTCTGCCGGGACAGGGTTCTCCGGGGAGCTGTTTTTT
CASSSAGTGFSGELFF
>TRBV18|NA|TRBJ1-5|NA
TGTGCCAGCTCTCGTTCCGGCAATCAGCCCCAGCATTTT
CASSRSGNQPQHF
>TRBV6-2/TRBV6-3|NA|TRBJ2-1|few
TGTGCCAGCAGTTACTCCAGCTCCTACAATGAGCAGTTCTTC
CASSYSSSYNEQFF
>TRBV7-6|TRBD2|TRBJ2-1|NA
TGTGCCAGCAGCTTGGGGGACGTACTAGCGGGAGGAATCTCCTACAATGAGCAGTTCTTC
CASSLGDVLAGGISYNEQFF
>TRBV30|NA|TRBJ1-1|few
TGTGCCTGGAGTCTTAACTGGAACACTGAAGCTTTCTTT
CAWSLNWNTEAFF
>TRBV6-5|TRBD1|TRBJ1-2|NA
TGTGCCAGCAGTTGGGCCGACAGGGGTCTGTCTGGCTACACCTTC
CASSWADRGLSGYTF
>TRBV20-1|NA|TRBJ1-2|NA
TGCAGTGCTAGAGTGCAGTATGGCTACACCTTC
CSARVQYGYTF
>TRBV4-2|TRBD1|TRBJ2-1|few
TGTGCCAGCAGCCAAGAAACAGGGGGCGCCTACAATGAGCAGTTCTTC
CASSQETGGAYNEQFF
>TRBV2|TRBD2|TRBJ2-1|once
TGTGCCAGCAGGGCCAGGACTAGCGGGAGTTATGAGCAGTTCTTC
CASRARTSGSYEQFF
>TRBV15|NA|TRBJ1-2|NA
TGTGCCACCAGCATACAACTCACAGGGAGAGGCGGCTACACCTTC
CATSIQLTGRGGYTF
>TRBV2|NA|TRBJ1-2|NA
TGTGCCAGCAGCCCCGACAGCCTTTCCCACACCTTC
CASSPDSLSHTF
>TRBV27|TRBD1|TRBJ1-5|NA
TGTGCCAGCAGCCCCGGCCGGGGACAGGGGTGGCCCCAGCATTTT
CASSPGRGQGWPQHF
>TRBV19|NA|TRBJ1-2|NA
TGTGCCAGTACCCAAATGGGGGGAACGTCCGGTTACGGCTACACCTTC
CASTQMGGTSGYGYTF
>TRBV5-1|TRBD2|TRBJ2-1|few
TGCGCCAGCAGCTTCGAAGCGGGAGGAGCACGAAGTGAGCAGTTCTTC
CASSFEAGGARSEQFF
>TRBV6-5|NA|TRBJ1-2|NA
TGTGCCAGCAGTTTCGGGGGGGGGTCCCTAGGCTACACCTTC
CASSFGGGSLGYTF
>TRBV29-1|NA|TRBJ2-2|NA
TGCAGCGCCTCGGAGATACCAACGAACACCGGGGAGCTGTTTTTT
CSASEIPTNTGELFF
>TRBV7-9|NA|TRBJ2-7|NA
TGTGCCAGCAGCTCGAGACAGGAATCCTCCTACGAGCAGTACTTC
CASSSRQESSYEQYF
>TRBV7-2|NA|TRBJ1-3|few
TGTGCCAGCAGCTTTTCCTACTCTGGAAACACCATATATTTT
CASSFSYSGNTIYF